In its sample, the clone carrying this TCR beta chain was seen a few times. This CDR3 is built from 16 residues. Trimming pared 2 bases from V and 5 bases from J, leaving 15 bases between. Germline loops: CDR1 SGHTA, CDR2 FQGNSA. This sample stems from a study of T cell repertoires in cytomegalovirus infection. Background on the study: Indications of both CMV infection and matching HLA type were provided by public TCR beta signatures.

MiXCR, applied by TCRdb to the reads, yields one record per CDR3 protein. The sample has 200,000 to 300,000 distinct CDR3 sequences, approximately 10% seen once; the top ten hold over 12%. The specimen sequenced was PBMCs. This clonotype was sampled from a human donor in good health (CMV status not recorded). Some clones in this sample may be carry-over from other donors' samples. The V call is TRBV7-2, the J call TRBJ2-2, with a weak D call TRBD2 (5 bases). This CDR3 is CASSLNPGITTGELFF. The DNA of the CDR3 is TGTGCCAGCAGCTTAAACCCCGGGATCACGACCGGGGAGCTGTTTTTT.